A selection of T cell receptor beta chains follows, all from one sample in a study of CD8+CD57+ T cells in acquired aplastic anemia. One entry per CDR3 protein results from TCRdb running MiXCR on the reads. The repertoire holds some 130,000 distinct CDR3 sequences, more than 35% seen once, with less than 8.5% in the top ten. The sequenced sample consisted of sorted CD4+, CD8+, or CD8+CD57+ T cells (not recorded which) from PBMCs. The receptors stem from a human donor in good health, serving as a control. CDR3s include the opening cysteine and the closing phenylalanine or tryptophan. A D gene is named only where the DNA matches it firmly. For some rows the clone size is stated as once, few or many, or as a class when expanded; others skip it.

TRBV6-1	TRBJ1-4	TRBD1	few	CASRRRRDSRNEKLFF
TRBV7-2	TRBJ1-2	.	many	CASIPRATESYGYTF
TRBV5-1	TRBJ1-4	.	.	CASSSGEGTTNEKLFF
TRBV11-2	TRBJ2-7	.	.	CASSLERLHYEQYF
TRBV7-2	TRBJ2-1	.	few	CASSLGDHNEQFF
TRBV12-3/TRBV12-4	TRBJ1-3	TRBD1	.	CASSETGVGNTIYF
TRBV2	TRBJ2-7	.	.	CASSVEVAAPYEQYF
TRBV9	TRBJ2-6	.	.	CASSPHWAGANVLTF
TRBV10-1	TRBJ2-7	TRBD1	.	CASSEGQAYEQYF
TRBV25-1	TRBJ1-2	TRBD1	.	CASTPLRTGRIYGYTF
TRBV3-1	TRBJ1-1	.	.	CASSQIGAEAFF
TRBV30	TRBJ1-1	.	many	CAWSGQFTEAFF
TRBV20-1	TRBJ2-7	.	.	CSALHRDYEQYF
TRBV13	TRBJ2-3	.	many	CASSPQGKAQYF